The clone carrying this T cell receptor beta chain was recorded only once. The antigen is unknown. A read error is possible here, since a much larger clone lies one base away. This sample was included in a study of T cell repertoires in cytomegalovirus infection. MiXCR, run by TCRdb on the reads, gives a single entry per CDR3 protein. The sample contains about 150,000 distinct CDR3 sequences, 32% of which appear only once. Study-level points and caveats: CMV-specific TCR beta clonotypes restricted by HLA-C were the ones dominating the ex vivo response.

The V end lost 5 bases, the J end lost 3 bases, and 13 bases lay between the germline ends. The CDR3 totals 14 residues. The germline V gene has CDR1 SGHVS and CDR2 FNYEAQ. This TCR came from a human donor in good health (CMV status not recorded). Some clones in this sample may be carry-over from other donors' samples. The input for sequencing was CD8+ T cells from cultured PBMCs, taken from culture after CMV antigen stimulation. J is TRBJ1-1 and V is TRBV7-6; no clear D. CDR3 amino acids: CASSLGGRDTEAFF. The CDR3 nucleotides read TGTGCCAGCAGCCTCGGAGGGAGGGACACTGAAGCTTTCTTT. Together with reference TRBV7-6 and TRBJ1-1, the CDR3 gives the full variable domain: GAGVSQSPRYKVTKRGQDVALRCDPISGHVSLYWYRQALGQGPEFLTYFNYEAQQDKSGLPNDRFSAERPEGSISTLTIQRTEQRDSAMYRCASSLGGRDTEAFFGQGTRLTVV.